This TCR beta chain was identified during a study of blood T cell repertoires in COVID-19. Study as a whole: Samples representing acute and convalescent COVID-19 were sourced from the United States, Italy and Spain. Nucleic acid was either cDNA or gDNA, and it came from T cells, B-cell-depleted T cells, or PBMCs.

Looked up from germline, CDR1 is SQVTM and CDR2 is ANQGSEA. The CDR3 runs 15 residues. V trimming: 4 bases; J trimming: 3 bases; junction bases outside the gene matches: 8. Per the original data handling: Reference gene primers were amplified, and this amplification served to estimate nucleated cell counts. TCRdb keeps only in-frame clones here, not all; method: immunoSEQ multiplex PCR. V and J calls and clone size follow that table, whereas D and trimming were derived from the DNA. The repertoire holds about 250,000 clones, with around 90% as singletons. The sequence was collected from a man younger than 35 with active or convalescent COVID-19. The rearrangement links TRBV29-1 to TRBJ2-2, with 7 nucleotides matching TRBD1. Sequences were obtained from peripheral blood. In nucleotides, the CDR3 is TGCAGCGTTGGAGAGACAGGGTCGCACACCGGGGAGCTGTTTTTT. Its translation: CSVGETGSHTGELFF.